This note documents a single T cell receptor beta chain sequence. The target antigen is unknown. MiXCR, run by TCRdb on the 5' RACE reads, gives a single entry per CDR3 protein. The profile shows about 620,000 distinct CDR3 sequences, over 15% of them singletons. This specimen comes from a study of T-cell memory formation after mild COVID-19. Points from the study as a whole: Clones which contracted sat mainly in CM and EM if CD4+, and in EMRA if CD8+. While clones contracting from day 15 to 85 were balanced between CD4 and CD8, later expanders leaned CD4+. Pre-infection memory showed some responding clones, and this suggested that cross-reactive memory joined.

Germline V lookup: CDR1 SGDLS, CDR2 YYNGEE. V shed 3 bases and J shed 0 bases, with 13 bases lying between them. The CDR3 consists of 15 residues. The receptor's source is an adult woman who had mild COVID-19 (a few samples of this study predate the infection). Cell type and time point are not known. Input material: PBMCs or a T cell subset sorted from them (not recorded which). V is TRBV9 and J is TRBJ2-7, with TRBD2 as a possible D gene (5 bases). For the CDR3, the DNA is TGTGCCAGCAGCGGACCGGACTTAAACTCCTACGAGCAGTACTTC. Its translation: CASSGPDLNSYEQYF.